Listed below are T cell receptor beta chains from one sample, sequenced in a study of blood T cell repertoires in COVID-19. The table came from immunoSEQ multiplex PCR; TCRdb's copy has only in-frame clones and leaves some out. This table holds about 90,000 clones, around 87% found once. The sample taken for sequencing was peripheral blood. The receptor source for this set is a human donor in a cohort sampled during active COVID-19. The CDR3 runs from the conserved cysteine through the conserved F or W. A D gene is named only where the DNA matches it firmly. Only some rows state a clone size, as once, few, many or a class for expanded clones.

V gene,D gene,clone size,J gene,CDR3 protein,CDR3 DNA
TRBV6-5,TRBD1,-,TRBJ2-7,CASSTGTATYEQYF,TGTGCCAGCAGTACCGGGACAGCGACCTACGAGCAGTACTTC
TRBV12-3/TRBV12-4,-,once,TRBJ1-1,CASRVLRDTEAFF,TGTGCCAGCAGAGTTCTGAGGGACACTGAAGCTTTCTTT
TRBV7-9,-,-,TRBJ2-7,CASSLLAGDIREQYF,TGTGCCAGCAGCTTACTTGCGGGGGACATTCGGGAGCAGTACTTC
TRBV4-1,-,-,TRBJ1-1,CASSQSQGNTEAFF,TGCGCCAGCAGCCAGTCTCAGGGGAACACTGAAGCTTTCTTT
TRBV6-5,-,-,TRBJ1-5,CASTKPDSSNQPQHF,TGTGCCAGCACCAAGCCGGACAGCTCAAATCAGCCCCAGCATTTT
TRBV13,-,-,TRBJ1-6,CASSLGGGRSPLHF,TGTGCCAGCAGCTTGGGAGGGGGTCGATCACCCCTCCACTTT
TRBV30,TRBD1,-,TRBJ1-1,CAWYNRGNTEAFF,TGTGCCTGGTACAACAGGGGGAACACTGAAGCTTTCTTT
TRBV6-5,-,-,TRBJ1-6,CATGRVSYNSPLHF,TGTGCCACGGGGAGGGTCTCCTATAATTCACCCCTCCACTTT
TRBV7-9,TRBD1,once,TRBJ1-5,CASSSGQLINQPQHF,TGTGCCAGCAGCTCGGGACAGTTAATCAATCAGCCCCAGCATTTT
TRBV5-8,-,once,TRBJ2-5,CASSLVGSGGETQYF,TGTGCCAGCAGCTTGGTAGGCTCAGGAGGGGAGACCCAGTACTTC
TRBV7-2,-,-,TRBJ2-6,CASSLVTLTSSGANVLTF,TGTGCCAGCAGCTTAGTCACACTAACAAGCTCTGGGGCCAACGTCCTGACTTTC
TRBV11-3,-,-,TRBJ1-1,CASSPGERREAFF,TGTGCCAGCAGCCCGGGGGAGAGGAGAGAAGCTTTCTTT
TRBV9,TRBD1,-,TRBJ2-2,CASSVDRGSGELFF,TGTGCCAGCAGCGTAGACAGGGGCTCCGGGGAGCTGTTTTTT
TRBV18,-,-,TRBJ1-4,CASSLAGINEKLFF,TGTGCCAGCTCACTGGCAGGGATTAATGAAAAACTGTTTTTT
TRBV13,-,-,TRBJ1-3,CASTTQTGISGNTIYF,TGTGCCAGCACTACTCAGACCGGGATCTCTGGAAACACCATATATTTT
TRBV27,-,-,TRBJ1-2,CASSLQGRVANYGYTF,TGTGCCAGCAGTTTACAGGGGCGAGTAGCTAACTATGGCTACACCTTC
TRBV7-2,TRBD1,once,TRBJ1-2,CASSPGTGRGGYTF,TGTGCCAGCAGCCCTGGGACAGGGCGCGGGGGCTACACCTTC
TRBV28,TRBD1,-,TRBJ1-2,CASSRPGFQGEGYTF,TGTGCCAGCAGTCGCCCAGGTTTCCAGGGGGAAGGCTACACCTTC
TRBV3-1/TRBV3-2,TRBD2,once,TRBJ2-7,CASSPWGGLAGEQYF,TGTGCCAGCAGCCCTTGGGGCGGACTAGCCGGGGAGCAGTACTTC
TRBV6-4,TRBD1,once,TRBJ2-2,CASSGQGRTVGELFF,TGTGCCAGCAGCGGACAGGGACGAACAGTCGGGGAGCTGTTTTTT
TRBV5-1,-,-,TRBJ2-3,CASSLQGSTDTQYF,TGCGCCAGCAGCTTGCAGGGAAGCACAGATACGCAGTATTTT
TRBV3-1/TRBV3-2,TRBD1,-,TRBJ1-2,CASSLAPGGGYTF,TGTGCCAGCAGCTTAGCTCCAGGGGGCGGCTACACCTTC
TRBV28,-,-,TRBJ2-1,CASSKRYNEQFF,TGTGCCAGCAGTAAGAGATACAATGAGCAGTTCTTC
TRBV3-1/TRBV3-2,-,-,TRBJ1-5,CASSSGEQPQHF,TGTGCCAGCAGCTCGGGGGAGCAGCCCCAGCATTTT
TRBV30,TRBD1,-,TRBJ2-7,CAWSASHRGLYEQYF,TGTGCCTGGAGTGCGTCTCACAGGGGGCTCTACGAGCAGTACTTC
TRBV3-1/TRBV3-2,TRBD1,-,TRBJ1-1,CASSPRIGQGQMNTEAFF,TGTGCCAGCAGCCCTAGAATCGGACAGGGACAAATGAACACTGAAGCTTTCTTT
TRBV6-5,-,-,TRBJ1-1,CASRKPRGYTEAFF,TGTGCCAGCAGGAAGCCGAGGGGGTACACTGAAGCTTTCTTT
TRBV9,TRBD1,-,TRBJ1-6,CASSEGQGDSPLHF,TGTGCCAGCAGCGAAGGACAGGGGGATTCACCCCTCCACTTT
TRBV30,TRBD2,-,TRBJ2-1,CAWSVGLAGGYNEQFF,TGTGCCTGGAGTGTCGGACTAGCGGGGGGGTATAATGAGCAGTTCTTC
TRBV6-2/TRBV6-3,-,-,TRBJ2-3,CASSYPTNIADTQYF,TGTGCCAGCAGTTATCCGACTAACATCGCAGATACGCAGTATTTT
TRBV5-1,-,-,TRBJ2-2,CASGLEGFGELFF,TGCGCCAGCGGTTTGGAGGGGTTCGGGGAGCTGTTTTTT
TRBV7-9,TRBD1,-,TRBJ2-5,CASSRDRNFQETQYF,TGTGCCAGCAGCCGGGACAGAAACTTCCAAGAGACCCAGTACTTC
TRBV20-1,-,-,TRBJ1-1,CSASPDYVF,TGCAGTGCTAGTCCGGACTATGTCTTT
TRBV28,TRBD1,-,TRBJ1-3,CASSSSGTGGHSGNTIYF,TGTGCCAGCAGTTCCTCCGGGACAGGGGGCCACTCTGGAAACACCATATATTTT
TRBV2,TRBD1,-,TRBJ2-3,CASSEEDRSTDTQYF,TGTGCCAGCAGTGAGGAGGACAGGTCGACAGATACGCAGTATTTT
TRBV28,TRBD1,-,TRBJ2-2,CASSKSGTGGTGELFF,TGTGCCAGCAGCAAGTCCGGGACAGGTGGGACCGGGGAGCTGTTTTTT
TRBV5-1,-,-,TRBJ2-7,CASSLGDTTYEQYF,TGCGCCAGCAGCTTGGGGGACACCACCTACGAGCAGTACTTC
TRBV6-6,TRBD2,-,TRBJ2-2,CASSSLGGGFGELFF,TGTGCCAGCAGTTCTCTAGGCGGGGGTTTCGGGGAGCTGTTTTTT
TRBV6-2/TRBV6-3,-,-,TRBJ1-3,CASSYPTAGGNTIYF,TGTGCCAGCAGTTACCCGACAGCGGGAGGAAACACCATATATTTT
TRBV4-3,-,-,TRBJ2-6,CASSHGGTAGANVLTF,TGCGCCAGCAGCCACGGGGGAACAGCTGGGGCCAACGTCCTGACTTTC
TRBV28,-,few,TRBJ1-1,CASSPGHMNTEAFF,TGTGCCAGCAGTCCTGGACATATGAACACTGAAGCTTTCTTT
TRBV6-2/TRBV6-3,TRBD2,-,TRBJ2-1,CASSYLAGGQNEQFF,TGTGCCAGCAGTTACCTAGCGGGGGGGCAAAATGAGCAGTTCTTC
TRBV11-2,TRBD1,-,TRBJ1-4,CASSGDRYNEKLFF,TGTGCCAGCAGCGGGGACAGATATAATGAAAAACTGTTTTTT
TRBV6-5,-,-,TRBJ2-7,CASSYGGVLTTSIQYF,TGTGCCAGCAGTTATGGTGGGGTGCTGACTACCTCAATCCAGTACTTC
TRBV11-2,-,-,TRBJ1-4,CASSSPGASEKLFF,TGTGCCAGCAGCTCCCCAGGGGCTAGTGAAAAACTGTTTTTT
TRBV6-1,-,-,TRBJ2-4,CASSEYGTQGPNIQYF,TGTGCCAGCAGTGAATATGGGACTCAGGGACCAAACATTCAGTACTTC
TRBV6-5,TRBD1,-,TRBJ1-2,CASSPTGIGYTF,TGTGCCAGCAGTCCGACAGGGATTGGCTACACCTTC
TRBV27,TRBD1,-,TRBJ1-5,CASSSGTGANQPQHF,TGTGCCAGCAGTTCTGGGACAGGGGCCAATCAGCCCCAGCATTTT
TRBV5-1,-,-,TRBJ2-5,CASSTGTNQETQYF,TGCGCCAGCAGCACCGGGACAAACCAAGAGACCCAGTACTTC
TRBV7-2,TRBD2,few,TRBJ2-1,CASSLGTSVDEQFF,TGTGCCAGCAGCTTAGGGACTAGCGTCGATGAGCAGTTCTTC
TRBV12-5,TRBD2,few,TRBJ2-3,CASGLVSGTSGATQYF,TGTGCTAGTGGTTTGGTATCCGGGACTAGCGGGGCTACGCAGTATTTT